The text below deals with one T cell receptor (beta chain). Its antigen remains unknown. This table comes from immunoSEQ multiplex PCR, and its TCRdb copy is limited to in-frame clones, with some not included. Altogether more than 110,000 clones are present, 80% being singletons, with the ten largest covering roughly 7.2%. Genomic DNA in an amount of 2 to 2.5 micrograms was extracted from cryopreserved PBMCs and used for the preparation of TCR beta libraries. These data are taken from a study of cytotoxic CD8 clonotypes in ibrutinib-treated CLL. About the research overall: Response sampling took place at median around 13 months of treatment, range 6 to 36.

Study-wide findings and caveats: Pretreatment clonality was elevated relative to age-matched healthy donors and paralleled circulating CD8+ T-cell counts.

CDR3 length: 16 residues. The V gene's germline CDR1 is SGHRS and CDR2 YFSETQ. J was trimmed by 3 bases and V by 2 bases; bases with no gene match: 8. The clonotype comes from a human donor with chronic lymphocytic leukemia. The chain carries TRBV5-1 and TRBJ2-7, with TRBD2 matching 10 bases. Sequenced here: PBMCs, sampled after 36 months of ibrutinib treatment. The chain's CDR3 is CASSFNLAGAIYEQYF. The CDR3 region has the DNA TGCGCCAGCAGCTTTAACCTAGCGGGGGCGATCTACGAGCAGTACTTC.